Reported below is one T cell receptor (beta chain). Germline V gene sequence: CDR1 SQVTM, CDR2 ANQGSEA. After removal of 3 bases from V and 6 bases from J, the junction contained 4 bases not matched to a gene. The CDR3 is 12 residues long. The sample is drawn from a study of blood T cell repertoires in COVID-19. How the authors handled the data: Quantification of nucleated cells was approximated via reference gene primer amplification. Clones were read by immunoSEQ multiplex PCR, and TCRdb kept only the in-frame ones, dropping some. V and J calls and clone size are those listed in that table; D and trimming were worked out from the DNA. The table shows about 230,000 clones, with roughly 80% occurring only once.

The chain combines TRBV29-1 with TRBJ1-2, with TRBD1 matching over 7 bases. Sequencing was performed on peripheral blood. The sequence came from a woman older than 75 with acute or convalescent COVID-19. CDR3: CSVDNRGHGYTF. The CDR3 coding sequence is TGCAGCGTTGATAACAGGGGACATGGCTACACCTTC.